This TCR beta chain was captured by sequencing in a study of cytomegalovirus exposure and HLA in healthy donors (dated by TCRdb to 2015 to 2018). With regard to the full study: In an earlier analysis of about 560 of the donors, 250 to 350 Gb of sequence data and just under 120 million unique TCR beta sequences from 180 million or so T cells were reported. The later analysis used no new phenotypic data to find candidate immune exposures, relying instead on TCR beta sequences and their occurrence across donors. The T cell repertoires of 550 to 850 subjects were profiled by immunosequencing and related to cytomegalovirus serostatus. To decide whether each TCR beta V gene segment behaved as functional or pseudogenic, an earlier analysis of some 600 of the donors relied on high-throughput TCR beta sequencing. Donor age, sex, ethnicity and CMV serostatus were compiled together with the repertoire data. Both class I and class II loci were covered by HLA typing, at four-digit resolution. Approximately 310 gigabases of sequencing data and 70 million to 100 million unique TCR sequences were included in an early release covering around 600 HLA-typed donors. The study aimed to test whether cataloging public T cell receptors could reveal signatures of past pathogen exposure. Four to six DR-DQ haplotypes were handled as single units for association and clustering because linkage in the cohort was strong. Every repertoire in the discovery cohort had been generated on one and the same sequencing platform. The study combined high-throughput TCR immunosequencing, statistical association of individual TCRs with disease status, and machine learning to predict cytomegalovirus infection status. In a later genetic analysis, genome-wide SNP genotypes for 398 of the 666 donors were used, and that subset was treated as a discovery cohort. The number of donors typed differed by locus, with about 629-630 for A, B, C, DRB1 and DQB1, around 500 for DQA1, over 600 for DPA1, and approximately 470 for DPB1. In addition to the first cohort of around 670 subjects, a separate validation cohort of 120 different subjects was used. Among the roughly 400 genotyped donors, around 81% belonged to the genetic ancestry cluster associated with self-reported Caucasian donors. A later analysis re-examined previously published TCR beta repertoires from about 700 donors and added high-resolution HLA genotyping to investigate patterns of TCR occurrence. On average, roughly 240,000 unique TCR beta nucleotide sequences were sequenced per donor among a few hundred genotyped donors of the cohort, with approximately 18% of those sequences being non-productive.

Overall results and qualifications from the work: Most TCR sequences were observed very rarely across donors, whereas some public TCRs were present in many individuals. In a later analysis, HLA-associated TCR beta chains showed more clonal expansion and lower generation probabilities than non-associated chains that were equally common. In a later analysis, most CMV-associated TCR beta chains were found to appear HLA-restricted, with HLA associations seemingly driven largely by CMV exposure. In a later analysis, the rate of TCR association differed among HLA loci, with DRB1 alleles having the most associated TCRs and HLA-C alleles having the fewest. In a later genetic analysis, a missense DCLRE1C variant was associated with V-gene and J-gene trimming of TCR beta chains, and the association was replicated in an independent cohort. When HLA alleles, especially DR and DQ, strongly co-occurred, attributing TCR associations to individual alleles was difficult. Some 15 rarely observed V segments, including chromosome 9 orphons, were excluded from the earlier analysis of several hundred of the donors because counts were too low. According to a later genetic analysis, donors in an Asian-associated ancestry cluster had fewer N-insertions in productive TCRs than the roughly 670-donor mean. In a later analysis, around 17,000 TCR beta sequences were associated with specific HLA alleles at a false discovery rate of 0.05. In this cohort, only TCR beta chains were sequenced, and detectable features were limited by the absence of alpha or paired-chain data. A few of the identified cytomegalovirus-associated TCR beta chains were confirmed in vitro to be specific for cytomegalovirus antigens. For the cohort, immune exposure information was limited to CMV serostatus. In an earlier analysis of fewer than 750 of the donors, most TCR beta V segments were observed in productive rearrangements about 90% or about 30% of the time, broadly matching IMGT annotations. The authors suggested that the approach could potentially be extended to other disease states and immunological phenotypes. Because HLA typing was missing for some donors at each locus, association tests included only the typed subset. In the study, some 180 TCR beta chains were listed as associated with cytomegalovirus. Correlated functional status among segregating V segments might be attributable to linkage disequilibrium, but an unknown experimental factor could not be ruled out. The presence/absence analyses assumed that sequencing depth was roughly uniform across donors, and that assumption may not be true. In both the original and validation cohorts, the classifier was reported to diagnose cytomegalovirus status with high specificity and sensitivity. A further reported finding was that TCR beta sequences accurately predicted the HLA-A and HLA-B alleles for most subjects in the first cohort. In a later analysis, several top co-occurrence clusters were reported to appear linked to parvovirus B19, influenza, CMV and Epstein-Barr virus. Some IMGT-functional V segments, including TRBV6-2 and TRBV6-3, could not be told apart with the 87-base-pair reads, so those segments were excluded. A cluster of highly shared sequence variants was judged likely to represent a technical artifact of the sequencing pipeline.

Based on the germline V gene (reference sequence), the CDR1 and CDR2 sequences are MNHEY and SMNVEV. From its cysteine to its phenylalanine, the CDR3 spans 15 amino acids. The kept DNA is CDR3 alone, 45 bases in frame from the first base. Trimming at the junction amounts to 0 bases on V and 8 bases on J, and the germline ends lie 13 bases apart. The cohort was made up of 650 to 700 healthy bone marrow donors. At the time of sampling, every cohort member was nominally healthy, though immune exposures that went unrecorded were likely present. The donor was CMV seropositive and belonged to the group of 250 to 300 seropositive cohort members. A peripheral blood sample was collected from each donor, and TCR beta sequencing was performed on peripheral blood mononuclear cells. The Qiagen DNeasy Blood Extraction Kit was used to extract genomic DNA from the blood cell samples. The library was made by the immunoSEQ multiplex PCR assay. For the multiplex PCR, a mixture combining 60 forward primers for TCR Vbeta segments and 13 reverse primers for TCR Jbeta segments was used. The CDR3 region of rearranged TCR beta genes was amplified from genomic DNA by a multiplex PCR assay. Amplified TCR beta libraries were sequenced as 87-base-pair reads on the Illumina HiSeq System. In the original analysis: A later analysis counted tens of millions of unique TCR beta chains across the 650 to 800 repertoires, and around 12 million of these chains were shared by at least two donors. A nearest-neighbor algorithm error-corrected the raw reads and collapsed the reads into unique sequences, merging closely related sequences to remove PCR and sequencing errors. V, D and J gene segments were assigned by aligning CDR3 sequences to IMGT reference sequences. Each retained sequence needed at least a six-nucleotide match to both a V gene segment and a J gene segment. A rearrangement counted as productive if the CDR3 had no stop codons and remained in frame with V and J, and every other rearrangement counted as non-productive. CDR3 was defined by IMGT convention, running from the second conserved V-encoded cysteine to the conserved J-encoded phenylalanine. The earlier analysis of fewer than 750 of the donors excluded sequences that lacked an unambiguous match to a single V gene segment. An earlier analysis of just under 600 of the donors called V segments functional above 56.7% productive rearrangements and segregating when the between-donor standard deviation exceeded 5%. A statistical classification framework was developed to diagnose cytomegalovirus status using the catalog of TCR beta chain sequences. A later analysis assigned V and J genes by comparing TCR nucleotide sequences with IMGT/GENE-DB human TR gene sequences. Using the TCRdist pipeline, a later analysis assigned CDR3 sequences along with most-parsimonious VDJ recombination scenarios. In a later analysis, every TCR beta chain was defined by the combination of its CDR3 amino acid sequence and its V-gene family, and reads without a unique V-gene family were dropped. In a later analysis, several hundred highly shared, low-generation-probability nucleotide sequences were removed to address suspected cross-contamination and a sequencing artifact. A later analysis calculated a clonal expansion index for each public chain from normalized within-repertoire ranks of inferred template counts. In a later analysis, generation probabilities were computed using a VDJ recombination model fitted to out-of-frame rearrangements, and the results were checked against IGoR. In a later analysis, hypergeometric tests were used to score TCR-TCR, TCR-HLA and TCR-CMV co-occurrence, with a repertoire-size bias correction applied to TCR pairs. False discovery rates were estimated in a later analysis by permuting HLA or CMV assignments 20 times. In a later analysis, co-occurring TCRs were grouped using DBSCAN, and TCRdist sequence similarity was added for clustering within HLA-allele-positive subsets. Co-occurrence clustering excluded repertoires with fewer than 30,000 or more than 120,000 public chains, plus five with anomalous nucleotide sharing. In its TCRdb copy, this immuneACCESS table keeps in-frame sequences only and misses some clones. Where compared with another copy, unresolved V genes explain less than half of these, and the others have no known cause. The D gene and trimming were derived from the DNA, and the V and J assignments and clone size from that table. In all, the sample holds hundreds of thousands of clones, and approximately 70% of those were seen once. The ten top clones hold less than 3% of the sample.

About this clone: Its antigen is still unknown. Per-base qualities were not stored, and no clone one base away is much larger.

Recombination joined TRBV27 with TRBJ1-4, with a tentative D gene TRBD1 over 5 matching bases. Sequencing used PBMCs. The source of this sequence is a man in his forties or fifties in good health and CMV-seropositive. The DNA is TGTGCCAGCAGTTTATCGGTCGGGTCAGGGGAAAAACTGTTTTTT. Its product reads: CASSLSVGSGEKLFF.